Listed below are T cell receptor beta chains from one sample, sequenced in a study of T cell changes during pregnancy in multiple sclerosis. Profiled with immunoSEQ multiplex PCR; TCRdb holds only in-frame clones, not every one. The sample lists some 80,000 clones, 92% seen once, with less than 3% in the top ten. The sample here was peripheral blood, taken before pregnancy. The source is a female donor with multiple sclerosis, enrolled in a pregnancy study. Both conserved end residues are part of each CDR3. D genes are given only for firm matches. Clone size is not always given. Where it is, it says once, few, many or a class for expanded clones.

CDR3 DNA: TGTGCCATCAGAGACGGGTTTCAAGAGACCCAGTACTTC
CDR3 protein: CAIRDGFQETQYF
J gene: TRBJ2-5
V gene: TRBV10-3
clone size: NA
D gene: NA

CDR3 DNA: TGTGCCAGCAGCTTAGGGGGGGGAACTAATGAAAAACTGTTTTTT
CDR3 protein: CASSLGGGTNEKLFF
J gene: TRBJ1-4
V gene: TRBV7-6
clone size: NA
D gene: NA

CDR3 DNA: TGTGCCAGCAGCTTGGAGGCAGGTTCCTACGAGCAGTACTTC
CDR3 protein: CASSLEAGSYEQYF
J gene: TRBJ2-7
V gene: TRBV5-4
clone size: NA
D gene: NA

CDR3 DNA: TGTGCCAGCTCAAGAGGGGGATCAGACACTGAAGCTTTCTTT
CDR3 protein: CASSRGGSDTEAFF
J gene: TRBJ1-1
V gene: TRBV18
clone size: NA
D gene: NA

CDR3 DNA: TGTGCCAGCTCACCAGGACAGATAACCTACGAGCAGTACTTC
CDR3 protein: CASSPGQITYEQYF
J gene: TRBJ2-7
V gene: TRBV18
clone size: NA
D gene: NA

CDR3 DNA: TGTGCCAGCAGCAGCGGGATTTACAATGAGCAGTTCTTC
CDR3 protein: CASSSGIYNEQFF
J gene: TRBJ2-1
V gene: TRBV6-5
clone size: NA
D gene: TRBD2

CDR3 DNA: TGTGCCAGCAGTTTTGCGGACAGCTCCTACGAGCAGTACTTC
CDR3 protein: CASSFADSSYEQYF
J gene: TRBJ2-7
V gene: TRBV28
clone size: NA
D gene: NA

CDR3 DNA: TGTGCCACCGGAATTGGGACAGGGGGTCAAGAGACCCAGTACTTC
CDR3 protein: CATGIGTGGQETQYF
J gene: TRBJ2-5
V gene: TRBV10-3
clone size: NA
D gene: TRBD1

CDR3 DNA: TGCGCCAGCAGCTTGGCCGTTTTCGGACAGGGGAATGAAAAACTGTTTTTT
CDR3 protein: CASSLAVFGQGNEKLFF
J gene: TRBJ1-4
V gene: TRBV5-1
clone size: NA
D gene: TRBD1

CDR3 DNA: TGTGCCAGCAGTTCCCAAGTCCCTGCGGGAGACCCAATATACTTC
CDR3 protein: CASSSQVPAGDPIYF
J gene: TRBJ2-5
V gene: TRBV27
clone size: NA
D gene: TRBD2

CDR3 DNA: TGTGCCAGCAGGGTCCCTAGACCGCAAGAAAAGAACACTAAAGCTTTCTTT
CDR3 protein: CASRVPRPQEKNTKAFF
J gene: TRBJ1-1
V gene: TRBV28
clone size: NA
D gene: NA

CDR3 DNA: TGTGCCTGGAGTTGGGGCAGCTGGAACACTGAAGCTTTCTTT
CDR3 protein: CAWSWGSWNTEAFF
J gene: TRBJ1-1
V gene: TRBV30
clone size: NA
D gene: NA

CDR3 DNA: TGTGCCAGCAGAGCCGGGAATAGCAATCAGCCCCAGCATTTT
CDR3 protein: CASRAGNSNQPQHF
J gene: TRBJ1-5
V gene: TRBV6-5
clone size: few
D gene: NA

CDR3 DNA: TGTGCCAGCAGCCATCGGGACAGGGGACAACCCTCCTACGAGCAGTACTTC
CDR3 protein: CASSHRDRGQPSYEQYF
J gene: TRBJ2-7
V gene: TRBV7-2
clone size: NA
D gene: TRBD1

CDR3 DNA: TGTGCCAGCAGCTTAGGGACTAGCGGGAGGAGCAATGAGCAGTTCTTC
CDR3 protein: CASSLGTSGRSNEQFF
J gene: TRBJ2-1
V gene: TRBV7-9
clone size: NA
D gene: TRBD2

CDR3 DNA: TGCGCCAGCAGCCCCCCCAGGGGATGGGGCTACACCTTC
CDR3 protein: CASSPPRGWGYTF
J gene: TRBJ1-2
V gene: TRBV4-1
clone size: NA
D gene: NA

CDR3 DNA: TGTGCCAGCAGCTTACGGGAAGGAAACACCATATATTTT
CDR3 protein: CASSLREGNTIYF
J gene: TRBJ1-3
V gene: TRBV7-9
clone size: NA
D gene: NA

CDR3 DNA: TGTGCCAGCAGCTTGGGGACTAGCGGGGGTGAGCAGTTCTTC
CDR3 protein: CASSLGTSGGEQFF
J gene: TRBJ2-1
V gene: TRBV7-8
clone size: NA
D gene: TRBD2

CDR3 DNA: TGTGCCAGCAGCCAAGAATCACAGTACAATGAGCAGTTCTTC
CDR3 protein: CASSQESQYNEQFF
J gene: TRBJ2-1
V gene: TRBV14
clone size: NA
D gene: NA

CDR3 DNA: TGTGCCAGCAGCTCCTCAGGCTATACTTACGAGCAGTACTTC
CDR3 protein: CASSSSGYTYEQYF
J gene: TRBJ2-7
V gene: TRBV7-9
clone size: NA
D gene: NA

CDR3 DNA: TGCGCCAGCAGCCAAGATACCTCCCTCCCTAGGTCGGAGCAGTTCTTC
CDR3 protein: CASSQDTSLPRSEQFF
J gene: TRBJ2-1
V gene: TRBV4-3
clone size: NA
D gene: NA

CDR3 DNA: TGTGCCAGCAGCTACAGTAACACTGAAGCTTTCTTT
CDR3 protein: CASSYSNTEAFF
J gene: TRBJ1-1
V gene: TRBV7-2
clone size: NA
D gene: NA

CDR3 DNA: TGTGCCAGCAGCCGACAGGGTCTATTGTCGAACACTGAAGCTTTCTTT
CDR3 protein: CASSRQGLLSNTEAFF
J gene: TRBJ1-1
V gene: TRBV16
clone size: medium-sized
D gene: TRBD1

CDR3 DNA: TGTGCCAGCAGCTTACCGGGGTGGGCCCAGCATTTT
CDR3 protein: CASSLPGWAQHF
J gene: TRBJ1-5
V gene: TRBV7-2
clone size: NA
D gene: NA

CDR3 DNA: TGTGCCAGCAGCTTTCCGGTGGCAGGGGTGAGCTATGGCTACACCTTC
CDR3 protein: CASSFPVAGVSYGYTF
J gene: TRBJ1-2
V gene: TRBV9
clone size: once
D gene: NA

CDR3 DNA: TGTGCCAGCAGTGTGGCCGTCTACAATGAGCAGTTCTTC
CDR3 protein: CASSVAVYNEQFF
J gene: TRBJ2-1
V gene: TRBV2
clone size: NA
D gene: NA

CDR3 DNA: TGTGCCAGCAGCAAAGGTGGCCTTGCATGGTCAGAGACCCAGTACTTC
CDR3 protein: CASSKGGLAWSETQYF
J gene: TRBJ2-5
V gene: TRBV21-1
clone size: few
D gene: NA

CDR3 DNA: TGTGCCAGCAGTTTTCGGACAGGTCCCTTTTCCTATGGCTACACCTTC
CDR3 protein: CASSFRTGPFSYGYTF
J gene: TRBJ1-2
V gene: TRBV28
clone size: NA
D gene: TRBD1

CDR3 DNA: TGTGCCAGCAGCCCCGGGAGTTCCCCGTTTAATGAAAAACTGTTTTTT
CDR3 protein: CASSPGSSPFNEKLFF
J gene: TRBJ1-4
V gene: TRBV7-2
clone size: NA
D gene: NA

CDR3 DNA: TGTGCCAGTAGGCCCGGGGACTCAGAGTACGAGCAGTACTTC
CDR3 protein: CASRPGDSEYEQYF
J gene: TRBJ2-7
V gene: TRBV19
clone size: NA
D gene: NA

CDR3 DNA: TGTGCCAGTATAGGCGGAGCCGGGGAGACCCAGTACTTC
CDR3 protein: CASIGGAGETQYF
J gene: TRBJ2-5
V gene: TRBV19
clone size: NA
D gene: NA

CDR3 DNA: TGTGCCAGTAGTATAAGTGAGAGGCGGGGGCACAATGAGCAGTTCTTC
CDR3 protein: CASSISERRGHNEQFF
J gene: TRBJ2-1
V gene: TRBV19
clone size: NA
D gene: NA

CDR3 DNA: TGTGCCAGTAGTATAAGCGGGATCACAGATACGCAGTATTTT
CDR3 protein: CASSISGITDTQYF
J gene: TRBJ2-3
V gene: TRBV19
clone size: NA
D gene: TRBD2

CDR3 DNA: TGCGCCAGCAGCCCCCCACCCGGGACAGGGGATCAAGAGACCCAGTACTTC
CDR3 protein: CASSPPPGTGDQETQYF
J gene: TRBJ2-5
V gene: TRBV5-1
clone size: NA
D gene: TRBD1

CDR3 DNA: TGTGCCAGCAGCCGAGAGATGGGAGTCAACACTGAAGCTTTCTTT
CDR3 protein: CASSREMGVNTEAFF
J gene: TRBJ1-1
V gene: TRBV14
clone size: few
D gene: NA

CDR3 DNA: TGTGCCAGCAGCTTAGGGGGAGCCGGGGAGCTGTTTTTT
CDR3 protein: CASSLGGAGELFF
J gene: TRBJ2-2
V gene: TRBV7-9
clone size: NA
D gene: NA

CDR3 DNA: TGTGCCAGCAGCTCAGACAGGACCCCTAATCAGCCCCAGCATTTT
CDR3 protein: CASSSDRTPNQPQHF
J gene: TRBJ1-5
V gene: TRBV6-5
clone size: NA
D gene: NA

CDR3 DNA: TGTGCCAGCAGGATTACAGGTATGAGCACTGAAGCTTTCTTT
CDR3 protein: CASRITGMSTEAFF
J gene: TRBJ1-1
V gene: TRBV7-9
clone size: NA
D gene: NA

CDR3 DNA: TGCGCCAGCAGCTTGGCTGGAGGACTAGCGGGAGGTGAGCAGTACTTC
CDR3 protein: CASSLAGGLAGGEQYF
J gene: TRBJ2-7
V gene: TRBV5-1
clone size: NA
D gene: TRBD2

CDR3 DNA: TGTGCCACCTCAGAGGTCGGAACAGGGGGCGCCGGATACGAGCAGTACTTC
CDR3 protein: CATSEVGTGGAGYEQYF
J gene: TRBJ2-7
V gene: TRBV19
clone size: NA
D gene: TRBD1

CDR3 DNA: TGTGCCAGCAGTTTATCGACGCAGGCCGGGGGTGGCTACACCTTC
CDR3 protein: CASSLSTQAGGGYTF
J gene: TRBJ1-2
V gene: TRBV27
clone size: NA
D gene: NA

CDR3 DNA: TGTGCCAGCAGTCGCGGGACGGACCACAGGAACGAGCAGTACTTC
CDR3 protein: CASSRGTDHRNEQYF
J gene: TRBJ2-7
V gene: TRBV14
clone size: NA
D gene: NA

CDR3 DNA: TGTGCCAGCAGCGGTAAGGCGGGGTTTGGCACAGATACGCAGTATTTT
CDR3 protein: CASSGKAGFGTDTQYF
J gene: TRBJ2-3
V gene: TRBV9
clone size: NA
D gene: NA

CDR3 DNA: TGTGCCAGCGGGGAGGTAGCCGGGGAGCTGTTTTTT
CDR3 protein: CASGEVAGELFF
J gene: TRBJ2-2
V gene: TRBV28
clone size: NA
D gene: NA